This T cell receptor (beta chain) came from a study of T cells in Graves' hyperthyroidism and ophthalmopathy. There are 15 residues in the CDR3. Germline CDR1 is SNHLY and CDR2 is FYNNEI. J gave up 2 bases and V 6 bases, and 7 bases lay outside the gene matches. Whole-study results and caveats: Ophthalmopathy was identified by the model a median roughly six months ahead of onset.

Template material for amplifying TCR beta CDR3 regions consisted of RNA transcripts. Primed by the HTBI set, a first-round RT-PCR was run on the TCR CDR3. Using its own MiXCR run on the multiplex PCR reads, TCRdb lists one record per CDR3 protein. Seen here are over 250,000 distinct CDR3 sequences, 15% to 20% observed once, and the top ten hold just over 55%. This clonotype was seen a few times. Antigen specificity is unknown. Sequenced: blood. The V and J genes are TRBV2 and TRBJ2-4, with TRBD1 identical over 7 bases. The sequence came from a woman in her fifties or sixties with Graves' ophthalmopathy. The CDR3 loop is CASSSKQGSKNIQYF. As DNA, the CDR3 is TGTGCCAGCAGCTCGAAACAGGGGTCCAAAAACATTCAGTACTTC.